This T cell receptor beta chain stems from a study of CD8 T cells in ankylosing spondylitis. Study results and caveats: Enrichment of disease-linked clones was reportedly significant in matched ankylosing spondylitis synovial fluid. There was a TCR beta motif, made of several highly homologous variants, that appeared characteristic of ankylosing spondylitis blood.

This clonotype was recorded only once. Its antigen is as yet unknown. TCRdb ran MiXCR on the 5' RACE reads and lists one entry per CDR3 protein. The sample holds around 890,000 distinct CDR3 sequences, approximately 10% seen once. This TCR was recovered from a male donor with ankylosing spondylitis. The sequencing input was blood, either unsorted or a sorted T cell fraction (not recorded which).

CDR3 in amino acids: CSAESGTGEEKLFF. For the CDR3, the DNA is TGCAGTGCTGAATCCGGGACAGGGGAGGAAAAACTGTTTTTT. V usage is TRBV20-1 and J usage is TRBJ1-4, with 10 bases identical to TRBD1. This CDR3 has 14 amino acids. The germline CDR1 and CDR2 sequences are DFQATT and SNEGSKA (reference sequence). V trimming: 5 bases; J trimming: 8 bases; junction bases outside the gene matches: 8.